This T cell receptor (beta chain) was recorded in a study of OX40 agonist ivuxolimab in advanced cancers. In the study overall: Treatment of patients was with ivuxolimab, an agonistic anti-OX40 (CD134) antibody.

Assay used: immunoSEQ multiplex PCR; TCRdb lists only in-frame clones, some missing. The data show some 41,000 clones, with approximately 91% seen just once and over 15% held by the top ten. CDR3 length equals 16 residues. This clonotype originated in an adult with an advanced solid tumor such as melanoma, head and neck, liver or kidney cancer. Material: CD4+ or CD8+ T cells sorted from blood, obtained in a trial of the OX40 agonist ivuxolimab. The V and J genes are TRBV12-2 and TRBJ2-7; TRBD1, the table's D call, lacks a check against the DNA. TRBV12-2 is designated a pseudogene. The CDR3 DNA sequence: TGTGCAAGTCGCTCTATACAGGGAGTCTTCACCTACGAGCAGTACTTC. Translation: CASRSIQGVFTYEQYF.